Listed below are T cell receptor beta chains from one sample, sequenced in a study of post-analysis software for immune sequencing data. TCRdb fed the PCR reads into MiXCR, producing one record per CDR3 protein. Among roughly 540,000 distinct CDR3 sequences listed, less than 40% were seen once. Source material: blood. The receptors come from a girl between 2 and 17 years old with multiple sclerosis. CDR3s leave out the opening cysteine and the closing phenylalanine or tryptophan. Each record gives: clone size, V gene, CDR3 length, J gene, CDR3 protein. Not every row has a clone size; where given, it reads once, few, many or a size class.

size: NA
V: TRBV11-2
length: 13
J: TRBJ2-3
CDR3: ASSLDISGTDTQY

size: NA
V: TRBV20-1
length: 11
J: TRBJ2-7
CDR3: TLLRAAPYEQY

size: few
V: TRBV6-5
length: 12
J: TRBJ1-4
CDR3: ASSYRDLDEKLF

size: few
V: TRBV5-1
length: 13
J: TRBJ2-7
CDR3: ASRLAGFNSYEQY

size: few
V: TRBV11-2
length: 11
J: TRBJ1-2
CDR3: ASSPVPYGGYT

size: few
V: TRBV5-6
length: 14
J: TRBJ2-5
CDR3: ASSLSGGALGETQY

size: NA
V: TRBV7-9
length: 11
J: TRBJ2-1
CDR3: ASSFTPGGNQF

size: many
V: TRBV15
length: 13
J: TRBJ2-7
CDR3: ATSPAGGFIHEQY

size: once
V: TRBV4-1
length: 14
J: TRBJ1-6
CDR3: ASSQVWMTGGSPLH

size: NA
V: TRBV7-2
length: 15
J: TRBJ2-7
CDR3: ASSFRFRLAASYEQY